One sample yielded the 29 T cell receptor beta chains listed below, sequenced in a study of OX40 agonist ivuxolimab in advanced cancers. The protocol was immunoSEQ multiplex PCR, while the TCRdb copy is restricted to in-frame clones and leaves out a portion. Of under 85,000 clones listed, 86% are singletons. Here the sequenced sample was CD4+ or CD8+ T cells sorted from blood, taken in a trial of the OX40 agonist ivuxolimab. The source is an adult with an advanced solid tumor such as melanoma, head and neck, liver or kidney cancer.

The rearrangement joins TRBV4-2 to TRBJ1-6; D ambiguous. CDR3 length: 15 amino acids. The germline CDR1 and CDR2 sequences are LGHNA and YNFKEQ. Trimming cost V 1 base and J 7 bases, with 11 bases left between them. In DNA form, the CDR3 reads TGTGCCAGCAGCCAAGGGAAAGCCGGGAATTCACCCCTCCACTTT. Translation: CASSQGKAGNSPLHF.

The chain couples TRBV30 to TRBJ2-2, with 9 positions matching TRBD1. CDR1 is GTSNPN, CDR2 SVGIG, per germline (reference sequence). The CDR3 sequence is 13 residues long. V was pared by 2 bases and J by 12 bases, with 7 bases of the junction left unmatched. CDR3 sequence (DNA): TGTGCCTGGAGTATCACAGGGGGCGCGAAGCTGTTTTTT. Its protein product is CAWSITGGAKLFF.

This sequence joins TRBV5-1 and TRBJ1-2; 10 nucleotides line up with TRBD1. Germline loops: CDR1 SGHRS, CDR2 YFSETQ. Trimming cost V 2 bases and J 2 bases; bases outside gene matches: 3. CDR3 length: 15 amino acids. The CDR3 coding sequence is TGCGCCAGCAGCTTCGGACAGGGGGGGAACTATGGCTACACCTTC. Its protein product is CASSFGQGGNYGYTF.

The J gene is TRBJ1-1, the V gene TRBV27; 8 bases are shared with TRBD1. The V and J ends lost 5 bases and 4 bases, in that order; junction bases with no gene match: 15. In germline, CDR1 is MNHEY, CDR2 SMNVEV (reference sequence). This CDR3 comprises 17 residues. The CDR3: CASSPDPGRGLTTEAFF. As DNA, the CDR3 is TGTGCCAGCAGTCCAGACCCAGGCAGGGGGCTGACCACTGAAGCTTTCTTT.

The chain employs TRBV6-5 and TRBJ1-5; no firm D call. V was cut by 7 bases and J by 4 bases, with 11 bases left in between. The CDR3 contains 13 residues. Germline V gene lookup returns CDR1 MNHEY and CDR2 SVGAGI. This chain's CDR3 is CASTRGSNQPQHF. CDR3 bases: TGTGCCAGCACCCGAGGTTCAAATCAGCCCCAGCATTTT.

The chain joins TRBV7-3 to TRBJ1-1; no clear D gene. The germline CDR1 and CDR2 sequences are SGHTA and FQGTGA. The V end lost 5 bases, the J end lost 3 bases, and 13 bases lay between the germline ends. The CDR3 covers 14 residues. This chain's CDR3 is CASSTAQGYTEAFF. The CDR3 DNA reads TGTGCCAGCAGCACCGCACAAGGATACACTGAAGCTTTCTTT.

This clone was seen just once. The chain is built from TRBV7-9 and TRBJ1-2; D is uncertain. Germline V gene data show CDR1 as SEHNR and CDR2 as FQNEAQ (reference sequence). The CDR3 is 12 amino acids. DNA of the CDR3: TGTACTCCTTGGGCAGGAAACTATGGCTACACCTTC. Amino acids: CTPWAGNYGYTF.

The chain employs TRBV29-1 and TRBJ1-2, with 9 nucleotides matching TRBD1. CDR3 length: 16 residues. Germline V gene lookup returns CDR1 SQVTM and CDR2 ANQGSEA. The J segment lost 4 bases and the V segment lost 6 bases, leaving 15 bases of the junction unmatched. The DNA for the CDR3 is TGCAGCGTCGACCAACCGGGACAGGGTGTACTCTATGGCTACACCTTC. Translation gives CSVDQPGQGVLYGYTF.

The CDR3 spells CASSSSYRGNDETQYF. CDR3 in DNA: TGTGCCAGCAGCTCATCATACAGGGGGAATGACGAGACCCAGTACTTC. This sequence joins TRBV11-1 and TRBJ2-5, with 8 nucleotides matching TRBD1. This CDR3 has 16 amino acids. Trimming at V came to 4 bases and at J to 5 bases, leaving 12 bases not matched to a gene. Germline values: CDR1 SGHAT, CDR2 FQDESV (reference sequence).

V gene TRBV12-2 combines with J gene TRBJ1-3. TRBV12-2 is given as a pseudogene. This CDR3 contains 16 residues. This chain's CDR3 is CAREEGRIGSGNTIYF. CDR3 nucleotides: TGTGCAAGGGAGGAGGGACGAATCGGCTCTGGAAACACCATATATTTT.

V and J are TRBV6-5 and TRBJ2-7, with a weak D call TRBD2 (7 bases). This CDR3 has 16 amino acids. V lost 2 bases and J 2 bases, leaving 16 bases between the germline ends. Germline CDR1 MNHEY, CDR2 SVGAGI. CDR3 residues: CASSYESRGAPYEQYF. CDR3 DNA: TGTGCCAGCAGTTACGAAAGTCGGGGGGCACCCTACGAGCAGTACTTC.

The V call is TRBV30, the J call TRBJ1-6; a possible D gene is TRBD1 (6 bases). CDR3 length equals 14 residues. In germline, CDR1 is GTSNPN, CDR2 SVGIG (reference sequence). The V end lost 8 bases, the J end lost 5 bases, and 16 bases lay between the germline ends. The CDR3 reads CARSRGRNNSPLHF. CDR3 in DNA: TGTGCCCGCTCCAGGGGACGGAATAATTCACCCCTCCACTTT.

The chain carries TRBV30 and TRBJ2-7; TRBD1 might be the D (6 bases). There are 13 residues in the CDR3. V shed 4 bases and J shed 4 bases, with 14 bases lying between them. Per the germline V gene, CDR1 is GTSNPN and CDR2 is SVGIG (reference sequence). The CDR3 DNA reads TGTGCCTGGACCTTAGGGGGTGGGTACGAGCAGTACTTC. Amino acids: CAWTLGGGYEQYF.

CDR3 coding DNA: TGTGCCAGCAGCTTCGACAGGGTTAATGAAAAACTGTTTTTT. Translating it yields CASSFDRVNEKLFF. This sequence joins TRBV11-2 and TRBJ1-4, with TRBD1 matching 7 bases. Per the germline V gene, CDR1 is SGHAT and CDR2 is FQNNGV. V dropped 3 bases and J dropped 4; count of bases not matched to a gene: 2. This CDR3 contains 14 residues.

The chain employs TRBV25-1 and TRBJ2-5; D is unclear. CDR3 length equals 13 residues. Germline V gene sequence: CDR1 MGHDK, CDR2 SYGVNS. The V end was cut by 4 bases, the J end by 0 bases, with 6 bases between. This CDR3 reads CASSGPNQETQYF. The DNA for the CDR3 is TGTGCCAGCAGTGGGCCGAACCAAGAGACCCAGTACTTC.

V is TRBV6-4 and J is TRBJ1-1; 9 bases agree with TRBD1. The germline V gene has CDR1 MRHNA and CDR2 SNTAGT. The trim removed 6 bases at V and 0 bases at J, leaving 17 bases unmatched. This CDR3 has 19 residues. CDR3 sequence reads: CASRANWGQGKTMNTEAFF. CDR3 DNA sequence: TGTGCCAGCAGAGCCAATTGGGGACAGGGAAAGACCATGAACACTGAAGCTTTCTTT.

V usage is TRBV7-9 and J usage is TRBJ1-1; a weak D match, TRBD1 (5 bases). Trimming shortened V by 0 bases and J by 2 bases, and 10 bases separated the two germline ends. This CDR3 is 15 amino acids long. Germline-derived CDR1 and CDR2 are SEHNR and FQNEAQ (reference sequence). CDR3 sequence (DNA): TGTGCCAGCAGCTTAGCGTCAGGGTTAAACACTGAAGCTTTCTTT. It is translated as CASSLASGLNTEAFF.

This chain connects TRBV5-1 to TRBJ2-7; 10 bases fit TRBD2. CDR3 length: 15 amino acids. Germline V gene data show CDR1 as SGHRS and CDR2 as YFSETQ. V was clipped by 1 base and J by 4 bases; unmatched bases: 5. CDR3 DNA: TGCGCCAGCAGCTTGACTAGCGGGAAATCTTACGAGCAGTACTTC. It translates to CASSLTSGKSYEQYF.

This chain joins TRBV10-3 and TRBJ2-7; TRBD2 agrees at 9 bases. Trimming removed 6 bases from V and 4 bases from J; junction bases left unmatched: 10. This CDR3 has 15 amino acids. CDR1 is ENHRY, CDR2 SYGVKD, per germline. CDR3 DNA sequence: TGTGCCATCAGCCTACTAGGACTAGCGAGATACGAGCAGTACTTC. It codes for CAISLLGLARYEQYF.

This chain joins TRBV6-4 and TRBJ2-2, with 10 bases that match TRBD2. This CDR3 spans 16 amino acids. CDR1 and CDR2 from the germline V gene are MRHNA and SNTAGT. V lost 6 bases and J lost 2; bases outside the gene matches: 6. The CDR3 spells CASSTAGGANTGELFF. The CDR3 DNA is TGTGCCAGCAGCACAGCGGGAGGGGCTAACACCGGGGAGCTGTTTTTT.

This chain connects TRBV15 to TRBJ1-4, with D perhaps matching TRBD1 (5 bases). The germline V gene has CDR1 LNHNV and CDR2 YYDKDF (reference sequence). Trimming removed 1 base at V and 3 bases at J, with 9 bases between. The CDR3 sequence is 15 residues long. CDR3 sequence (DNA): TGTGCCACCAGCAGAGTGAGGGGAGCTAATGAAAAACTGTTTTTT. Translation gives CATSRVRGANEKLFF.

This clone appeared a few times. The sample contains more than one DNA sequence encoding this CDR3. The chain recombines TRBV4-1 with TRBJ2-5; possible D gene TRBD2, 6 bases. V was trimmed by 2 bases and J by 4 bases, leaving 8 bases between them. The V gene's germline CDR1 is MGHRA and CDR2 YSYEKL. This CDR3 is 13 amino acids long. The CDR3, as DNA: TGCGCCAGCAGCCAATGGCGGGGAGAGACCCAGTACTTC. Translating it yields CASSQWRGETQYF.

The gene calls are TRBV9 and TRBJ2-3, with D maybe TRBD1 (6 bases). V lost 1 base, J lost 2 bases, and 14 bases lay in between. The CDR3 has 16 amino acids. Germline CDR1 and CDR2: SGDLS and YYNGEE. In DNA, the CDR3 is TGTGCCAGCAGCGTACTTCAGTGGACAGACACAGATACGCAGTATTTT. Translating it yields CASSVLQWTDTDTQYF.

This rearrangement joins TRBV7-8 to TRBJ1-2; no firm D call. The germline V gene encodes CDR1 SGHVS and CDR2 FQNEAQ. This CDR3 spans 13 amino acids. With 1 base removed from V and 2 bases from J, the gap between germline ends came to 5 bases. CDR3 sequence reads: CASSLDQNYGYTF. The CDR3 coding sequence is TGTGCCAGCAGCTTAGATCAGAACTATGGCTACACCTTC.

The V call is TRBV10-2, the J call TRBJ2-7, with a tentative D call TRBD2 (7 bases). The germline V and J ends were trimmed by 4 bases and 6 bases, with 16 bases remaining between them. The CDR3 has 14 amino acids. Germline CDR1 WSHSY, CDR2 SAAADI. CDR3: CASSGGGGIREQYF. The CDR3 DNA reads TGCGCCAGCAGTGGGGGCGGGGGCATTCGCGAGCAGTACTTC.

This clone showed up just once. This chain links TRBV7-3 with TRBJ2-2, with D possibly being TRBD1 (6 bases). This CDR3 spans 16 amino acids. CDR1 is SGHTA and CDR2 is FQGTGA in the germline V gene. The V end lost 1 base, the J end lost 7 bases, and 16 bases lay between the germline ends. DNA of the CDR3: TGTGCCAGCAGCTTAATTTCAGGGGCGATCGGCGGGGAGCTGTTTTTT. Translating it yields CASSLISGAIGGELFF.

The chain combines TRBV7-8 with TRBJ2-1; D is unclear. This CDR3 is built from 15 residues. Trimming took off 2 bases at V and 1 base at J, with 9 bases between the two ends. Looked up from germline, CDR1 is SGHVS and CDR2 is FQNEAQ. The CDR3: CASSLIVSSYNEQFF. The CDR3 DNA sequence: TGTGCCAGCAGCTTAATCGTGAGTTCCTACAATGAGCAGTTCTTC.

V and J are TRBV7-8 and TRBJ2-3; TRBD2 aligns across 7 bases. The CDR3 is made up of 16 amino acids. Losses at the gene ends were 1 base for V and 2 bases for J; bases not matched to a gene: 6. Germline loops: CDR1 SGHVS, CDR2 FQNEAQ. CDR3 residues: CASSLDQRGLTDTQYF. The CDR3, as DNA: TGTGCCAGCAGCTTAGACCAGCGGGGCCTCACAGATACGCAGTATTTT.

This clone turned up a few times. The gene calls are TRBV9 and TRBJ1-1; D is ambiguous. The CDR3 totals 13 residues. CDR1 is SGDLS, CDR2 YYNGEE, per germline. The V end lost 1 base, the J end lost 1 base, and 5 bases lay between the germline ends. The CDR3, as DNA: TGTGCCAGCAGCGTATCTGCGAACACTGAAGCTTTCTTT. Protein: CASSVSANTEAFF.